These T cell receptor beta chains were read from a single sample in a study of technical replicates of blood from a few donors. Repertoires were generated with immunoSEQ multiplex PCR, while TCRdb's copy carries only in-frame clones and drops some. This sample has 7,500 to 9,500 clones; 75% to 95% occur once, and the top ten carry roughly 9.7%. What was sequenced was PBMCs. The origin of the receptors is a human donor in good health. CDR3s include the opening cysteine and the closing phenylalanine or tryptophan. Fields, in order: D gene, clone size, J gene, V gene, CDR3 protein, CDR3 DNA. A D gene is named only where the DNA matches it firmly. Part of the rows lack a size; the others show once, few, many or a class for expanded clones.

>TRBD2|.|TRBJ2-6|TRBV5-1
CASSSGLAVISGANVLTF
TGCGCCAGCAGCTCGGGACTAGCGGTTATCTCTGGGGCCAACGTCCTGACTTTC
>TRBD1|.|TRBJ1-5|TRBV27
CASSSRTGRNQPQHF
TGTGCCAGCAGTTCCCGGACAGGCCGCAATCAGCCCCAGCATTTT
>TRBD2|.|TRBJ2-3|TRBV30
CAWSRTSGPRYF
TGTGCCTGGAGTAGGACTAGCGGGCCGAGGTATTTT
>.|.|TRBJ1-3|TRBV14
CASSQDQRGTIYF
TGTGCCAGCAGCCAAGATCAACGGGGGACCATATATTTT
>TRBD2|.|TRBJ2-2|TRBV30
CAWSGLAPNTGELFF
TGTGCCTGGAGCGGACTAGCGCCGAACACCGGGGAGCTGTTTTTT
>.|.|TRBJ1-3|TRBV2
CASSEIQGTSGNTIYF
TGTGCCAGCAGTGAAATCCAGGGAACCTCTGGAAACACCATATATTTT
>.|.|TRBJ1-3|TRBV5-1
CASSLGGANAGNTIYF
TGCGCCAGCAGCTTGGGGGGAGCCAACGCGGGAAACACCATATATTTT
>TRBD2|.|TRBJ2-7|TRBV7-8
CASSLQGRDYYEQYF
TGTGCCAGCAGCTTACAAGGCAGGGACTACTACGAGCAGTACTTC
>TRBD2|.|TRBJ2-7|TRBV2
CASSERGGAEQYF
TGTGCCAGCAGTGAACGGGGAGGGGCCGAGCAGTACTTC
>.|.|TRBJ1-5|TRBV2
CASSGRTTHQPQHF
TGTGCCAGCAGTGGCCGGACAACCCATCAGCCCCAGCATTTT
>TRBD1|.|TRBJ2-1|TRBV5-1
CASRNLFGVGTVFTEQFF
TGCGCCAGCAGGAATTTATTCGGGGTCGGGACAGTCTTTACCGAGCAGTTCTTC
>TRBD2|once|TRBJ2-5|TRBV7-9
CASSLGSGLAGETQYF
TGTGCCAGCAGCTTAGGCTCCGGACTAGCGGGAGAGACCCAGTACTTC
>.|.|TRBJ1-2|TRBV19
CASSIETGRYGYTF
TGTGCCAGTAGTATAGAGACAGGCCGCTATGGCTACACCTTC
>TRBD2|.|TRBJ2-7|TRBV5-6
CASSLATSGSSSYEQYF
TGTGCCAGCAGCTTGGCGACTAGCGGGTCAAGCTCCTACGAGCAGTACTTC
>.|.|TRBJ2-7|TRBV27
CASSLTLDRRRTYEQYF
TGTGCCAGCAGCCTAACATTGGACAGACGTAGAACCTACGAGCAGTACTTC
>.|.|TRBJ1-1|TRBV13
CASSYQGLGNTEAFF
TGTGCCAGCAGCTACCAGGGTCTGGGGAACACTGAAGCTTTCTTT
>TRBD2|.|TRBJ2-3|TRBV30
CAWTGTSGRSDTQYF
TGTGCCTGGACCGGGACTAGCGGGAGGTCAGATACGCAGTATTTT
>.|once|TRBJ2-5|TRBV7-9
CASSSETQYF
TGTGCCAGCAGTTCGGAGACCCAGTACTTC
>TRBD2|.|TRBJ2-3|TRBV11-2
CASGGTSGFTDTQYF
TGTGCCAGCGGCGGGACTAGCGGGTTCACAGATACGCAGTATTTT
>.|.|TRBJ2-7|TRBV28
CASSTDTSYEQYF
TGTGCCAGCAGCACGGACACGTCCTACGAGCAGTACTTC
>TRBD2|.|TRBJ2-7|TRBV7-2
CASSLGTSGSYEQYF
TGTGCCAGCAGCTTGGGGACTAGCGGTTCCTACGAGCAGTACTTC
>TRBD2|.|TRBJ2-1|TRBV7-9
CASSFGASGDNEQFF
TGTGCCAGCAGCTTTGGCGCTAGCGGGGACAATGAGCAGTTCTTC
>.|.|TRBJ2-5|TRBV2
CAGSLRLQETQYF
TGTGCCGGATCCCTTAGACTCCAAGAGACCCAGTACTTC
>TRBD1|once|TRBJ2-3|TRBV6-5
CASSWTGWLDTQYF
TGTGCCAGCAGTTGGACAGGGTGGCTAGATACGCAGTATTTT
>.|.|TRBJ2-7|TRBV2
CASIGGAYEQYF
TGTGCCAGCATAGGGGGGGCGTACGAGCAGTACTTC
>.|.|TRBJ2-5|TRBV7-9
CASTKFGGQGVGETQYF
TGTGCCAGCACCAAGTTCGGGGGCCAGGGGGTTGGGGAGACCCAGTACTTC
>TRBD1|.|TRBJ2-7|TRBV10-3
CAITSTGGGREQYF
TGTGCCATCACCTCGACAGGGGGAGGCCGCGAGCAGTACTTC
>TRBD1|.|TRBJ1-3|TRBV7-9
CASSPRGVSGNTIYF
TGTGCCAGCAGCCCCAGGGGGGTCTCTGGAAACACCATATATTTT
>TRBD1|.|TRBJ2-3|TRBV23-1
CASRETGGGELTDTQYF
TGCGCCAGCCGGGAGACAGGGGGCGGAGAGCTCACAGATACGCAGTATTTT
>.|.|TRBJ1-3|TRBV10-3
CAISDSSGNTIYF
TGTGCCATCAGCGACAGCTCTGGAAACACCATATATTTT
>.|few|TRBJ2-1|TRBV6-4
CASSDSSGSYNEQFF
TGTGCCAGCAGTGACTCTAGCGGCTCCTACAATGAGCAGTTCTTC
>.|.|TRBJ1-1|TRBV10-1
CASRPDNNAEAFF
TGCGCCAGCAGACCCGACAACAACGCCGAAGCTTTCTTT
>TRBD1|.|TRBJ2-2|TRBV2
CASRGTGGLGELFF
TGTGCCAGCAGGGGGACAGGGGGTCTCGGGGAGCTGTTTTTT
>.|once|TRBJ1-2|TRBV7-9
CASSLATANYGYTF
TGTGCCAGCAGCTTAGCCACAGCTAACTATGGCTACACCTTC
>.|.|TRBJ1-5|TRBV7-9
CASSFGSKHQPQHF
TGTGCCAGCAGCTTTGGCAGTAAACATCAGCCCCAGCATTTT
>.|.|TRBJ2-5|TRBV2
CASSGTGHLYQETQYF
TGTGCCAGCAGCGGGACGGGACACCTGTACCAAGAGACCCAGTACTTC
>.|.|TRBJ2-7|TRBV5-1
CASSLGDGSDEQYF
TGCGCCAGCAGCTTGGGGGACGGGAGCGACGAGCAGTACTTC